The 23 T cell receptor beta chains below all came from one sample that was sequenced in a study of T cell repertoires in cytomegalovirus infection. TCRdb itself ran the reads through MiXCR, one entry per CDR3 protein. The table shows approximately 100,000 distinct CDR3 sequences, with around 22% occurring only once. Sequencing was carried out using CD8+ T cells from PBMCs. The receptors stem from a human donor in good health (CMV status not recorded). Some clones in this sample may be carry-over from other donors' samples.

The V gene is TRBV27, the J gene TRBJ2-7; 11 bases map to TRBD2. The CDR3 is made up of 15 amino acids. Germline V lookup: CDR1 MNHEY, CDR2 SMNVEV (reference sequence). The V gene end was trimmed by 6 bases and the J gene end by 3 bases; junction bases not matched to a gene: 7. CDR3 sequence: CASSLLAGGGYEQYF. The CDR3 DNA reads as TGTGCCAGCAGCCTTCTAGCGGGAGGTGGCTACGAGCAGTACTTC.

V is TRBV4-2 and J is TRBJ2-1; maybe TRBD1 (6 bases). CDR3 length: 15 residues. Per the germline V gene, CDR1 is LGHNA and CDR2 is YNFKEQ. The V and J ends lost 0 bases and 5 bases respectively, with 11 bases between them. The CDR3 reads CASSQENRAHNEQFF. In DNA, the CDR3 is TGTGCCAGCAGCCAAGAGAACAGGGCGCACAATGAGCAGTTCTTC.

This clonotype has more than one count but fewer than ten. The V gene is TRBV5-4, the J gene TRBJ2-2; D remains unclear. The CDR3 extends over 14 amino acids. The germline gives CDR1 SGHNT, CDR2 YYREEE (reference sequence). V lost 0 bases and J 4 bases, leaving 7 bases between the germline ends. CDR3 coding DNA: TGTGCCAGCAGCTTGGCCGTGTCCACCGGGGAGCTGTTTTTT. The encoded protein is CASSLAVSTGELFF.

This clonotype was observed once. The chain links TRBV12-5 to TRBJ2-5; no firm D call. The V end lost 5 bases, the J end lost 7 bases, and 11 bases lay between the germline ends. The length of the CDR3 is 12 residues. Germline lookup yields CDR1 LGHNT and CDR2 FRNRAP. Here the CDR3 DNA reads TGTGCTAGTGGTGCAGCCCTAGGGACCCAGTACTTC. Its translation: CASGAALGTQYF.

This clonotype has only a few counts. This sequence joins TRBV20-1 and TRBJ2-3, with 8 bases identical to TRBD2. Trimming removed 3 bases from V and 4 bases from J; junction bases left unmatched: 9. From germline, CDR1 is DFQATT and CDR2 SNEGSKA (reference sequence). The CDR3 spans 15 residues. The CDR3 is CSARPLAGIPDTQYF. The CDR3 DNA follows: TGCAGTGCTAGGCCCTTAGCGGGGATTCCAGATACGCAGTATTTT.

The J gene is TRBJ2-3, the V gene TRBV11-2; 10 bases align to TRBD2. Per the germline V gene, CDR1 is SGHAT and CDR2 is FQNNGV. The CDR3 runs to 16 residues. V lost 4 bases to trimming and J lost 6 bases; unmatched junction nucleotides: 10. The CDR3 is CASSSDPGLAWDTQYF. The CDR3 DNA is TGTGCCAGCAGCTCTGATCCGGGACTAGCGTGGGATACGCAGTATTTT. Supplemented by reference TRBV11-2 and TRBJ2-3, the full variable domain reads EAGVAQSPRYKIIEKRQSVAFWCNPISGHATLYWYQQILGQGPKLLIQFQNNGVVDDSQLPKDRFSAERLKGVDSTLKIQPAKLEDSAVYLCASSSDPGLAWDTQYFGPGTRLTVL.

This clonotype was counted ten times or more. This chain connects TRBV5-1 to TRBJ1-1; 7 bases line up with TRBD1. The length of the CDR3 is 14 residues. Germline CDR1 SGHRS, CDR2 YFSETQ. V dropped 4 bases and J dropped 2; count of bases not matched to a gene: 5. CDR3 region: CASSAAGGNTEAFF. The CDR3, as DNA: TGCGCCAGCAGCGCGGCAGGGGGAAACACTGAAGCTTTCTTT.

J is TRBJ2-1 and V is TRBV28; TRBD1 matches at 7 bases. This CDR3 has 15 amino acids. Germline V gene sequence: CDR1 MDHEN, CDR2 SYDVKM. With V trimmed by 4 bases and J by 3 bases, 6 bases remained unmatched. CDR3 loop: CASSSPSGGYNEQFF. CDR3 nucleotide sequence: TGTGCCAGCAGTTCCCCGTCAGGGGGCTACAATGAGCAGTTCTTC.

At least ten counts were recorded for this clonotype. The J gene is TRBJ1-1, the V gene TRBV10-1; D is uncertain. The CDR3 runs 12 residues. Trimming pared 2 bases from V and 2 bases from J, leaving 3 bases between. The germline gives CDR1 WNHNN, CDR2 SYGVQD (reference sequence). The CDR3 nucleotides read TGCGCCAGCAGTGAGACTAACACTGAAGCTTTCTTT. Translated, it gives CASSETNTEAFF.

On this clonotype itself: Germline is not matched at one junction end, which may reflect a read error. This chain uses TRBV7-3 with TRBJ2-1; 11 nucleotides line up with TRBD2. Germline V lookup: CDR1 SGHTA, CDR2 FQGTGA. The CDR3 contains 15 residues. CDR3 DNA sequence: TGTGTCAGCAGCCCCCTAGCGGGGGGTAACAATGAGCAGTTCTTC. Translated, it gives CVSSPLAGGNNEQFF.

Ten or more counts support this clonotype. The chain carries TRBV7-2 and TRBJ1-1; the match to TRBD1 covers 10 bases. The CDR3 spans 15 residues. Trimming removed 3 bases from V and 4 bases from J; junction bases left unmatched: 5. Looked up from germline, CDR1 is SGHTA and CDR2 is FQGNSA. Here the CDR3 reads CASSFSGTGATEAFF. DNA for the CDR3: TGTGCCAGCAGCTTTTCCGGGACAGGGGCCACTGAAGCTTTCTTT.

In this sample, this clonotype turned up a few times. V is TRBV14 and J is TRBJ2-7, with 7 bases fitting TRBD1. This CDR3 has 17 residues. CDR1 is SGHDN, CDR2 FVKESK, per germline. Trimming cost V 3 bases and J 0 bases; bases outside gene matches: 11. The CDR3 spells CASSHLRGTESSYEQYF. CDR3 in DNA: TGTGCCAGCAGCCATTTAAGGGGGACAGAGAGCTCCTACGAGCAGTACTTC.

The chain has TRBV7-6 and TRBJ2-5, with 9 bases lining up with TRBD2. This CDR3 comprises 16 residues. V shed 5 bases and J 4 bases; nucleotides not matched to a gene: 11. Germline V CDR1 and CDR2: SGHVS, FNYEAQ. Here the CDR3 reads CASSPVSGGQGETQYF. CDR3 bases: TGTGCCAGCAGCCCGGTCAGCGGGGGGCAGGGAGAGACCCAGTACTTC.

This clonotype appeared a few times. The J gene is TRBJ2-7, the V gene TRBV7-9; TRBD1 is a possible D gene (5 bases). CDR3 length: 15 amino acids. CDR1 and CDR2 (germline): SEHNR, FQNEAQ (reference sequence). Trimming stripped 4 bases from V and 2 bases from J, with 15 bases between. The CDR3 region has the DNA TGTGCCAGCAGCTCACCCAAGGGGCCCGCCTACGAGCAGTACTTC. This sequence encodes CASSSPKGPAYEQYF.

The sample holds a few counts of this clonotype. The CDR3 is CASMIGELFF. The CDR3 bases are TGTGCCAGCATGATCGGGGAGCTGTTTTTT. The V call is TRBV27, the J call TRBJ2-2; no clear D gene. The CDR3 is 10 residues long. The V end lost 7 bases, the J end lost 7 bases, and 4 bases lay between the germline ends. Germline loops: CDR1 MNHEY, CDR2 SMNVEV (reference sequence).

The V and J genes are TRBV9 and TRBJ2-3, with D hard to call. V was clipped by 0 bases and J by 2 bases, with 13 bases between them. Germline CDR1 and CDR2: SGDLS and YYNGEE. The CDR3 is 16 residues long. CDR3 amino acids: CASSVEGFRFTDTQYF. In nucleotides, the CDR3 is TGTGCCAGCAGCGTAGAGGGATTTCGATTCACAGATACGCAGTATTTT.

This clonotype was detected only a few times. The J gene is TRBJ2-7, the V gene TRBV11-2, with D perhaps TRBD2 (5 bases). V gave up 11 bases and J gave up 3 bases, with 11 bases separating them. The CDR3 contains 11 residues. CDR1 and CDR2 from the germline V gene are SGHAT and FQNNGV. CDR3 region: CAVGRDYEQYF. The CDR3 bases are TGTGCCGTTGGACGGGACTACGAGCAGTACTTC.

This clonotype showed up many times. This chain links TRBV6-6 with TRBJ1-1; D gene uncertain. CDR1 is MNHNY and CDR2 is SVGAGI in the germline V gene (reference sequence). V was trimmed by 2 bases and J by 4 bases, leaving 8 bases between them. This CDR3 spans 13 amino acids. CDR3 protein: CASSYGSGTEAFF. CDR3 nucleotides: TGTGCCAGCAGTTACGGCTCGGGCACTGAAGCTTTCTTT.

This clonotype has a count of ten or more. The chain links TRBV28 to TRBJ2-5; 9 bases match TRBD1. J lost 5 bases, V lost 6 bases, and 7 bases had no gene match. This CDR3 comprises 14 residues. Germline CDR1 is MDHEN and CDR2 is SYDVKM. CDR3 DNA: TGTGCCAGCAGGGACAGGGGAGTTGGGGAGACCCAGTACTTC. Its translation: CASRDRGVGETQYF. The complete variable domain, with remaining parts taken from reference TRBV28 and TRBJ2-5, reads DVKVTQSSRYLVKRTGEKVFLECVQDMDHENMFWYRQDPGLGLRLIYFSYDVKMKEKGDIPEGYSVSREKKERFSLILESASTNQTSMYLCASRDRGVGETQYFGPGTRLLVL.

The J gene is TRBJ2-2, the V gene TRBV29-1; D may be TRBD1 (8 bases). This CDR3 is 14 amino acids long. The ends were cut back, 5 bases at V and 4 bases at J, with 14 bases in the middle. CDR1 SQVTM and CDR2 ANQGSEA come from the germline V gene. DNA of the CDR3: TGCAGCGTTCCGGGGGGACAGGCCACCGGGGAGCTGTTTTTT. This encodes CSVPGGQATGELFF.

This clonotype was seen a few times. This sequence joins TRBV5-1 and TRBJ2-2; 11 bases map to TRBD2. V lost 7 bases to trimming and J lost 2 bases; unmatched junction nucleotides: 4. CDR1 is SGHRS, CDR2 YFSETQ, per germline. CDR3 length: 15 residues. The CDR3 region is CASWGTSGNTGELFF. CDR3 sequence (DNA): TGCGCCAGCTGGGGGACTAGCGGAAACACCGGGGAGCTGTTTTTT. Complete variable domain (other parts from reference TRBV5-1 and TRBJ2-2): KAGVTQTPRYLIKTRGQQVTLSCSPISGHRSVSWYQQTPGQGLQFLFEYFSETQRNKGNFPGRFSGRQFSNSRSEMNVSTLELGDSALYLCASWGTSGNTGELFFGEGSRLTVL.

The rearrangement joins TRBV7-9 to TRBJ2-1, with D maybe TRBD2 (6 bases). There are 13 residues in the CDR3. Germline CDR1 reads SEHNR; CDR2 reads FQNEAQ (reference sequence). The germline V and J ends were trimmed by 4 bases and 9 bases, with 13 bases remaining between them. The CDR3 is CASSSETRREQFF. For the CDR3, the DNA is TGTGCCAGCAGCTCGGAGACTAGGCGTGAGCAGTTCTTC.

This clonotype has a handful of counts. The chain has TRBV4-3 and TRBJ2-1; possibly TRBD2 for D (5 bases). The V and J ends lost 1 base and 0 bases respectively, with 7 bases between them. The CDR3 is 15 amino acids. Looked up from germline, CDR1 is LGHNA and CDR2 is YSLEER. The CDR3 sequence is CASSQVAPSYNEQFF. For the CDR3, the DNA is TGCGCCAGCAGCCAAGTAGCGCCCTCCTACAATGAGCAGTTCTTC.